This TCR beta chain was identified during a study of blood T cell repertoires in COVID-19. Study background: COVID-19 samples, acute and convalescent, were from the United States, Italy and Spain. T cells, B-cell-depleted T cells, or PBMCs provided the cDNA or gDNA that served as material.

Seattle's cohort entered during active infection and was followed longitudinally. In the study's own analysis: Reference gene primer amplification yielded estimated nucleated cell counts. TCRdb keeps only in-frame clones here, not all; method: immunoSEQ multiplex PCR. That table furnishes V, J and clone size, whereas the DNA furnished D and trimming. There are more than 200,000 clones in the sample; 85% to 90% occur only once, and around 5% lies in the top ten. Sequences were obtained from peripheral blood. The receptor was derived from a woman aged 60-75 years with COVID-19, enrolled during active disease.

The DNA of the CDR3 is TGCGCCAGCAGTCAAACCCCTCGAGGGCAGGGGGCAACAGATACGCAGTATTTT. The encoded protein is CASSQTPRGQGATDTQYF. The chain has TRBV23-1 and TRBJ2-3; 8 nucleotides agree with TRBD1. TRBV23-1 is annotated as an ORF whose role is uncertain. The CDR3 has 18 residues. J lost 3 bases, V lost 2 bases, and 13 bases had no gene match.